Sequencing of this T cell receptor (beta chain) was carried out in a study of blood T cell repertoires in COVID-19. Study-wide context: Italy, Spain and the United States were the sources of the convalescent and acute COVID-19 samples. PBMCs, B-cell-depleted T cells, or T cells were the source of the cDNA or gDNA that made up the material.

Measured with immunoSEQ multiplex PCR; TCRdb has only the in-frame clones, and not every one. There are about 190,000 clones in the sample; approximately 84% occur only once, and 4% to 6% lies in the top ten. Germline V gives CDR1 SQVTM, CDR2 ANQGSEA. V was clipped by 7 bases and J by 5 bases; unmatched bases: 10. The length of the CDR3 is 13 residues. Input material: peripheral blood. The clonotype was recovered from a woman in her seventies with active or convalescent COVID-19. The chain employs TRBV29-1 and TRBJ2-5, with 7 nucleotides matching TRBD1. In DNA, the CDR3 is TGCAGCGCCGAGGGACAGCCAAAGGAGACCCAGTACTTC. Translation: CSAEGQPKETQYF.